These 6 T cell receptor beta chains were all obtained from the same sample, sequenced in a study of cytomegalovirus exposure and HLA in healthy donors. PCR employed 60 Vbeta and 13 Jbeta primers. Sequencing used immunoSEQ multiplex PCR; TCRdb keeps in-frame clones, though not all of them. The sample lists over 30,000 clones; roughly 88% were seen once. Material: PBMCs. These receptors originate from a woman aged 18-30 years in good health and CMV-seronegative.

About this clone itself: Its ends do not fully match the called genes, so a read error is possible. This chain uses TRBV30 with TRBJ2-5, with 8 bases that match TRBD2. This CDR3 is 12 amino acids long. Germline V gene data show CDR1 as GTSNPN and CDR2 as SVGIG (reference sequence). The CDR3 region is CAWSGESGGGNF. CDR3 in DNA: TGTGCCTGGAGTGGGGAAAGCGGGGGAGGAAACTTC.

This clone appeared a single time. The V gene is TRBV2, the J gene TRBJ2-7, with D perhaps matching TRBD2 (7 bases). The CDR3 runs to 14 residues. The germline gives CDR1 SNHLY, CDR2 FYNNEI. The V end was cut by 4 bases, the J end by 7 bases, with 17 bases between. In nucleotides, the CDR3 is TGTGCCAGCAGTGGACAGGCCCTCGGGGGGGAGCAGTACTTC. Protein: CASSGQALGGEQYF. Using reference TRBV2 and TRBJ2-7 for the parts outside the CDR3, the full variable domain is EPEVTQTPSHQVTQMGQEVILRCVPISNHLYFYWYRQILGQKVEFLVSFYNNEISEKSEIFDDQFSVERPDGSNFTLKIRSTKLEDSAMYFCASSGQALGGEQYFGPGTRLTVT.

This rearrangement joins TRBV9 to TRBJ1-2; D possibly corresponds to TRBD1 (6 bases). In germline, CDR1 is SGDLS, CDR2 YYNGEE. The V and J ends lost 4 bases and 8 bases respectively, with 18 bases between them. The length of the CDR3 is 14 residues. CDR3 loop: CASSRDTTSLGYTF. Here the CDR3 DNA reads TGTGCCAGCAGCCGGGACACGACATCCCTGGGCTACACCTTC.

CDR3 residues: CASSSGRRTGTQYF. DNA for the CDR3: TGTGCCAGCAGCTCCGGACGGAGGACGGGGACCCAGTACTTC. The genes are TRBV11-2 and TRBJ2-5; possible D gene TRBD2, 5 bases. The CDR3 is 14 residues long. CDR1 is SGHAT, CDR2 FQNNGV, per germline. V lost 4 bases and J lost 7, with 16 bases in between.

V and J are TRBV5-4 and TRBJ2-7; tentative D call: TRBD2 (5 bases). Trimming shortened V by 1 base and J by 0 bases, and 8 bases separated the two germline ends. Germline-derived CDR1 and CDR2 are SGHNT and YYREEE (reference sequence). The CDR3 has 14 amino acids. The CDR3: CASSLLGSSYEQYF. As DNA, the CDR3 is TGTGCCAGCAGCTTGCTAGGGAGCTCCTACGAGCAGTACTTC.

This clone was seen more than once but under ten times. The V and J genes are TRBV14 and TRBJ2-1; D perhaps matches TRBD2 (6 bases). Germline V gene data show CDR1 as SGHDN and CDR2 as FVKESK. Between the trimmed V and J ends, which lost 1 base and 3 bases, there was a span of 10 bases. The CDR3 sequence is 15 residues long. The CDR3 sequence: CASSQVSGHYNEQFF. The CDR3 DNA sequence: TGTGCCAGCAGCCAAGTTAGCGGCCACTACAATGAGCAGTTCTTC.